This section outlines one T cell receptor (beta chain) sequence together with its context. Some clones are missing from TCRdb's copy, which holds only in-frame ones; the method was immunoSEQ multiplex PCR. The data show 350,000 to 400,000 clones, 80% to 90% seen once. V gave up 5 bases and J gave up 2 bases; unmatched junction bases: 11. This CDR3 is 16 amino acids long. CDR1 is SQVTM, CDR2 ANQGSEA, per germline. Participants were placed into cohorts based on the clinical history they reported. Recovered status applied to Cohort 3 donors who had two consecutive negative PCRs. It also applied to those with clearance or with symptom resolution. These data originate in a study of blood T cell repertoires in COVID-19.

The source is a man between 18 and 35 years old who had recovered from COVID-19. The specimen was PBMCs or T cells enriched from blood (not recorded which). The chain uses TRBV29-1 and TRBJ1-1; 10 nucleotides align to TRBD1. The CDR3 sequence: CSVPRDRGRGNTEAFF. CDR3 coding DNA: TGCAGCGTTCCAAGGGACAGGGGAAGGGGTAACACTGAAGCTTTCTTT.